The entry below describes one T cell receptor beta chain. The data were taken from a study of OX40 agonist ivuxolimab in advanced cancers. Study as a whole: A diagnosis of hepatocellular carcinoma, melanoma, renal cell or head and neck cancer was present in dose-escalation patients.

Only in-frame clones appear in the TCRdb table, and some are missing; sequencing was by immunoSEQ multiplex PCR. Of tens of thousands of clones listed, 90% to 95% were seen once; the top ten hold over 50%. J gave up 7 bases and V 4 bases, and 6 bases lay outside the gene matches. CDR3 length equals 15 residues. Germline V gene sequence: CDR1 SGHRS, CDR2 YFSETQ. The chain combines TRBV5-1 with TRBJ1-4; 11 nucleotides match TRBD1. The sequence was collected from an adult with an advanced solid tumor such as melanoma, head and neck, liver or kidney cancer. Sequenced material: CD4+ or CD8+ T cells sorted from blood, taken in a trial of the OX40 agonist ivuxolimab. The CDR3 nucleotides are TGCGCCAGCAGCGCCGGACAGGGGGCCGGTGAAAAACTGTTTTTT. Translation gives CASSAGQGAGEKLFF.